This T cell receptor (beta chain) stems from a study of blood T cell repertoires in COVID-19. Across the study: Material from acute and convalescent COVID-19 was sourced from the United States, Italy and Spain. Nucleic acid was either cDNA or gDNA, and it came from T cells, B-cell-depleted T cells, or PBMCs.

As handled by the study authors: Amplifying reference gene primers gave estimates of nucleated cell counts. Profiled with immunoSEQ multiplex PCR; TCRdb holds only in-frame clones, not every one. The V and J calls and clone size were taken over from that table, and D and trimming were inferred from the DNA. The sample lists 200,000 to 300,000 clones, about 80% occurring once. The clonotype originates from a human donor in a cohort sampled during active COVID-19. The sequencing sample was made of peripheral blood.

Here the CDR3 reads CASSIWTVSGNTIYF. The CDR3 DNA sequence: TGTGCCAGTAGTATTTGGACAGTCTCTGGAAACACCATATATTTT. The chain uses TRBV19 and TRBJ1-3; D might be TRBD1 (6 bases). Trimming cost V 3 bases and J 0 bases, with 9 bases left between them. The CDR3 runs 15 residues. Germline CDR1 LNHDA, CDR2 SQIVND (reference sequence).